This TCR beta chain was identified during a study of vaccination effects on CD4 cells after COVID-19. The culture ran for approximately 10 days before CD4+ T cells were isolated. Measured with immunoSEQ multiplex PCR; TCRdb has only the in-frame clones, and not every one. The repertoire holds under 50,000 clones, with more than 65% as singletons. J was trimmed by 0 bases and V by 1 base; bases with no gene match: 1. Germline CDR1 reads SGHNT; CDR2 reads YYREEE (reference sequence). The CDR3 spans 15 residues. In regard to this clone: Its antigen remains unknown.

This specimen was CD4+ T cells from PBMCs cultured without peptide, taken before COVID-19 vaccination. This rearrangement joins TRBV5-4 to TRBJ2-3, with 8 bases matching TRBD2. The clonotype originates from a human donor who received a COVID-19 vaccine. This chain's CDR3 is CASSLTSGSTDTQYF. The CDR3 DNA sequence: TGTGCCAGCAGCTTGACTAGCGGTAGCACAGATACGCAGTATTTT.